These 17 T cell receptor beta chains came from one sample sequenced in a study of cytomegalovirus exposure and HLA in healthy donors. Researchers ran the PCR with 60 Vbeta and 13 Jbeta primers. TCRdb's table, derived via immunoSEQ multiplex PCR, lists solely in-frame clones and lacks some. The sample has roughly 100,000 clones, about four fifths seen once. Input material: PBMCs. The receptors stem from a man aged 40-49 years in good health and CMV-seronegative.

This chain connects TRBV11-2 to TRBJ2-7; 9 bases are a match to TRBD2. The CDR3 loop spans 17 amino acids. Germline V CDR1 and CDR2: SGHAT, FQNNGV. The ends lost 5 bases at V and 0 bases at J; junction bases unmatched: 11. The CDR3 loop is CASSNPGSGGPSYEQYF. In DNA, the CDR3 is TGTGCCAGCAGCAACCCGGGTAGCGGGGGCCCCTCCTACGAGCAGTACTTC.

V gene TRBV5-4 combines with J gene TRBJ2-5; 7 bases match TRBD1. The DNA end lines up better with TRBJ2-7; the J call may be wrong. Germline-derived CDR1 and CDR2 are SGHNT and YYREEE (reference sequence). The length of the CDR3 is 14 residues. CDR3 coding DNA: TGTGCCAGCAGCTTGGGGGACAGAACCTACGAGCAGTACTTC. Its translation: CASSLGDRTYEQYF.

Worth noting for this clone: Other DNA sequences from this sample encode an identical CDR3 as well. The chain joins TRBV7-9 to TRBJ2-5; 7 nucleotides align to TRBD2. Germline CDR1 is SEHNR and CDR2 is FQNEAQ (reference sequence). The CDR3 runs to 15 residues. With V trimmed by 1 base and J by 3 bases, 5 bases remained unmatched. The DNA of the CDR3 is TGTGCCAGCAGCTTAGGGGCCAGCGGGAAAGAGACCCAGTACTTC. This translates into CASSLGASGKETQYF.

The CDR3 here is CASSLSGGRLMNTEAFF. The DNA for the CDR3 is TGCGCCAGCAGCTTGTCGGGGGGCAGACTAATGAACACTGAAGCTTTCTTT. The chain uses TRBV5-1 and TRBJ1-1, with D perhaps matching TRBD1 (6 bases). The V end was cut by 1 base, the J end by 0 bases, with 16 bases between. CDR1 is SGHRS and CDR2 is YFSETQ in the germline V gene. The CDR3 has 17 residues.

The CDR3 coding sequence is TGCGCCAGCGGGACAGGGTGGGATGAGCAGTTCTTC. Translating gives CASGTGWDEQFF. The rearrangement uses TRBV10-1 and TRBJ2-1; 9 nucleotides align to TRBD1. There are 12 residues in the CDR3. The germline CDR1 and CDR2 sequences are WNHNN and SYGVQD (reference sequence). V shed 8 bases and J 8 bases; nucleotides not matched to a gene: 4.

This chain connects TRBV19 to TRBJ2-7, with 7 bases matching TRBD1. V was pared by 4 bases and J by 4 bases, with 1 base of the junction left unmatched. Germline CDR1 is LNHDA and CDR2 is SQIVND (reference sequence). This CDR3 is 12 amino acids long. CDR3: CASSNRGYEQYF. The CDR3 nucleotides read TGTGCCAGTAGTAACAGGGGTTACGAGCAGTACTTC.

The chain joins TRBV7-3 to TRBJ2-1, with D perhaps TRBD2 (5 bases). From germline, CDR1 is SGHTA and CDR2 FQGTGA. V shed 5 bases and J shed 6 bases, with 17 bases lying between them. The CDR3 has 15 amino acids. Here the CDR3 DNA reads TGTGCCAGCAGCCCCATAGTGTCGGCGGGCAATGAGCAGTTCTTC. Encoded protein: CASSPIVSAGNEQFF.

The chain uses TRBV29-1 and TRBJ2-6; 9 positions match TRBD1. The CDR3 is 16 residues long. Germline CDR1 SQVTM, CDR2 ANQGSEA. V gave up 4 bases and J gave up 0 bases; unmatched junction bases: 4. As DNA, the CDR3 is TGCAGCGTTGGAAGGGACAGGGACTCTGGGGCCAACGTCCTGACTTTC. Translating gives CSVGRDRDSGANVLTF.

For the CDR3, the DNA is TGTGCCAGCAGCAAAAGGACTAGCGGGGGGTACAATGAGCAGTTCTTC. Protein sequence: CASSKRTSGGYNEQFF. V is TRBV21-1 and J is TRBJ2-1; the table's D call of TRBD2 was not tested on the DNA. TRBV21-1 is given as a pseudogene. The CDR3 sequence is 16 residues long.

The J gene is TRBJ2-4, the V gene TRBV2; TRBD1 might be the D (6 bases). V was pared by 8 bases and J by 2 bases, with 13 bases between. The CDR3 is 14 amino acids. The germline V gene encodes CDR1 SNHLY and CDR2 FYNNEI. The CDR3: CASLKGVTKNIQYF. The CDR3 coding sequence is TGTGCCAGCCTCAAGGGGGTAACCAAAAACATTCAGTACTTC.

V gene TRBV7-2 combines with J gene TRBJ2-7; D may be TRBD2 (5 bases). CDR1 SGHTA and CDR2 FQGNSA come from the germline V gene. The CDR3 has 14 residues. V was pared by 4 bases and J by 2 bases, with 12 bases between. The DNA for the CDR3 is TGTGCCAGCAGCTCCCCGGGGTTGACCTACGAGCAGTACTTC. Protein product: CASSSPGLTYEQYF.

The V gene is TRBV25-1, the J gene TRBJ2-2; 13 bases map to TRBD2. V shed 3 bases, J shed 2 bases, and the junction held 3 bases outside the gene matches. CDR1 and CDR2 (germline): MGHDK, SYGVNS. The CDR3 loop spans 17 amino acids. This chain's CDR3 is CASSDPGLAGNTGELFF. DNA of the CDR3: TGTGCCAGCAGTGATCCGGGACTAGCGGGAAACACCGGGGAGCTGTTTTTT.

About this clone itself: An end of the junction differs from the germline gene, which may be a read error. The genes are TRBV7-6 and TRBJ2-7; maybe TRBD1 (5 bases). Germline V lookup: CDR1 SGHVS, CDR2 FNYEAQ. The CDR3 is made up of 14 amino acids. CDR3 DNA sequence: TGTGCCGGCAGCTTAGATACAGGCTCCTACGAGCAGTACTTC. Residues: CAGSLDTGSYEQYF. Drawing the rest from reference TRBV7-6 and TRBJ2-7, the complete variable domain is GAGVSQSPRYKVTKRGQDVALRCDPISGHVSLYWYRQALGQGPEFLTYFNYEAQQDKSGLPNDRFSAERPEGSISTLTIQRTEQRDSAMYRCAGSLDTGSYEQYFGPGTRLTVT.

The V gene is TRBV7-2, the J gene TRBJ2-2; 7 bases are a match to TRBD1. Germline CDR1 is SGHTA and CDR2 is FQGNSA. With V trimmed by 5 bases and J by 3 bases, 3 bases remained unmatched. This CDR3 contains 14 residues. The DNA of the CDR3 is TGTGCCAGCAGCGGGGACAGCTACACCGGGGAGCTGTTTTTT. Its protein product is CASSGDSYTGELFF.

This clone was counted a single time. The chain couples TRBV5-1 to TRBJ2-7, with 7 bases aligning to TRBD2. With V trimmed by 5 bases and J by 3 bases, 8 bases remained unmatched. This CDR3 comprises 14 residues. Germline V lookup: CDR1 SGHRS, CDR2 YFSETQ. The CDR3 loop reads CASSYGGTIYEQYF. DNA for the CDR3: TGCGCCAGCAGTTACGGGGGGACGATCTACGAGCAGTACTTC.

This chain connects TRBV6-5 to TRBJ2-7; D ambiguous. The CDR3 is 14 amino acids. The germline V gene has CDR1 MNHEY and CDR2 SVGAGI. The ends were cut back, 3 bases at V and 0 bases at J, with 9 bases in the middle. The CDR3 coding sequence is TGTGCCAGCAGTTATCGGAGCAGCTCCTACGAGCAGTACTTC. Residues: CASSYRSSSYEQYF.

This chain uses TRBV27 with TRBJ2-1; 9 bases line up with TRBD1. V was pared by 7 bases and J by 8 bases, with 15 bases of the junction left unmatched. CDR1 is MNHEY, CDR2 SMNVEV, per germline (reference sequence). The CDR3 has 16 residues. The CDR3 spells CASTSDSGQGWHEQFF. The CDR3 nucleotides are TGTGCCAGCACTTCCGATTCGGGACAGGGATGGCATGAGCAGTTCTTC.